This T cell receptor beta chain was identified during a study of sequential checkpoint blockade in melanoma. Study-level background: Patients were randomized 1:1 to nivolumab-then-ipilimumab or ipilimumab-then-nivolumab first-line. DNA from 90 to 100 pretreatment tumor samples underwent TCRβ immunosequencing.

The V gene's germline CDR1 is SGHVS and CDR2 FNYEAQ. Trimming took 4 bases from V and 1 from J; bases not matched to a gene: 6. The CDR3 contains 16 residues. General observations from the study: Pretreatment TIL clonality tracked with response in the nivolumab-first arm.

Treatment specified: randomized to nivolumab then ipilimumab (arm A) or the reverse (arm B). Patients had received no earlier DNA-damaging chemotherapy. The protocol was immunoSEQ multiplex PCR, while the TCRdb copy is restricted to in-frame clones and leaves out a portion. In the table there are a few thousand clones, around 28% of which are singletons. In this sample, this clone turned up many times. The antigen is not known. Sequenced material: tumor tissue (inferred from file names), taken from a patient given nivolumab and ipilimumab in sequence. The genes are TRBV7-6 and TRBJ2-5, with TRBD2 matching over 10 bases. This TCR came from a human donor with melanoma. The CDR3 DNA follows: TGTGCCAGCAGCTCCTCAGCGGGAGGGTCCCAAGAGACCCAGTACTTC. It is translated as CASSSSAGGSQETQYF.